This T cell receptor beta chain was identified in a study of T cell repertoires in ileal Crohn's disease. The study, taken as a whole, reports: Endoscopic recurrence occurred in every patient whose clonality exceeded 26.8%.

The CDR3 has 13 residues. The ends were cut back, 6 bases at V and 4 bases at J, with 11 bases in the middle. The germline gives CDR1 LGHNT, CDR2 FRNRAP. Regarding this clone: What it recognizes is unknown.

TCRB immunosequencing input was 400 to 650 nanograms of biopsy DNA per sample. Some clones are missing from TCRdb's copy, which holds only in-frame ones; the method was immunoSEQ multiplex PCR. The sample lists roughly 7,200 clones; over 80% were seen once. The chain uses TRBV12-5 and TRBJ2-3; D perhaps matches TRBD1 (6 bases). The specimen sequenced was ileal tissue. The clonotype comes from an adult with Crohn's disease. CDR3: CASGPTGSDTQYF. The CDR3 bases are TGTGCTAGTGGGCCCACAGGGTCAGATACGCAGTATTTT.